This TCR beta chain appears in the sequencing data of a study of cytomegalovirus exposure and HLA in healthy donors. Study-level information: Within the Caucasian-associated ancestry cluster were around 80% of the 398 genotyped donors. Whole-study findings and limits: Cytomegalovirus status was reportedly diagnosed by the classifier with high sensitivity and specificity. Later analysis revealed greater clonal expansion in HLA-associated TCR beta chains than in equally common others.

The PCR ran on 60 Vbeta and 13 Jbeta primers. This table comes from immunoSEQ multiplex PCR, and its TCRdb copy is limited to in-frame clones, with some not included. This sample carries fewer than 250,000 clones, more than 70% of them seen once, and the ten largest clones take 1.5% to 2%. The table lists this clone with a count of one. Its antigen is not identified. Sample: PBMCs. The receptor was isolated from a man in his forties in good health and CMV-seropositive.

CDR3 protein: CASSSVTDTQYF. The CDR3 DNA reads as TGTGCCAGCAGCTCCGTCACAGATACGCAGTATTTT. The chain couples TRBV7-2 to TRBJ2-3; D is ambiguous. Germline V CDR1 and CDR2: SGHTA, FQGNSA. This CDR3 has 12 residues. V gave up 4 bases and J gave up 2 bases, with 4 bases separating them.